The 29 T cell receptor beta chains below come from one sample, sequenced in a study of CD4 T cells in relation to SARS-CoV-2 and coronaviruses. The antigens of these receptors remain unknown. Before the COVID-19 pandemic, during about 2010-2018, CD4+ T cells were taken from unexposed donors. The cells were cultured for around ten days before CD4+ T cells were isolated. TCRdb's copy holds only in-frame clones and misses some; the assay was immunoSEQ multiplex PCR. The data contain some 19,000 clones, 65% to 80% of them singletons. Sequencing input: CD4+ T cells from PBMCs, cultured in vitro. These receptors were taken from a human donor in good health.

The chain uses TRBV3-1 (or the pseudogene TRBV3-2) and TRBJ2-7, with D hard to call. Deletions cut 4 bases from V and 6 bases from J, with 13 bases between. Germline-derived CDR1 and CDR2 are LGHDT and YNNKEL (reference sequence). The CDR3 extends over 13 amino acids. CDR3 nucleotides: TGTGCCAGCAGCCCTGACACCTTCTCCGAGCAGTACTTC. This gives the protein CASSPDTFSEQYF.

J is TRBJ2-7 and V is TRBV30; D perhaps matches TRBD1 (6 bases). The CDR3 extends over 14 amino acids. V lost 5 bases, J lost 2 bases, and 16 bases lay in between. Germline CDR1 reads GTSNPN; CDR2 reads SVGIG (reference sequence). The CDR3 sequence: CAWGSGTLTYEQYF. Written as DNA, the CDR3 is TGTGCCTGGGGATCCGGGACACTCACCTACGAGCAGTACTTC.

The V gene is TRBV7-3, the J gene TRBJ2-6; the D is unclear. V gave up 1 base and J gave up 4 bases, with 11 bases separating them. CDR1 and CDR2 from the germline V gene are SGHTA and FQGTGA. The CDR3 runs 16 residues. The CDR3 sequence is CASSLSPGSGANVLTF. In DNA form, the CDR3 reads TGTGCCAGCAGCTTAAGTCCAGGATCCGGGGCCAACGTCCTGACTTTC.

This clone was seen a handful of times. The chain carries TRBV29-1 and TRBJ2-7; D is possibly TRBD1 or TRBD2 (5 bases each). This CDR3 spans 14 amino acids. Germline V gene data show CDR1 as SQVTM and CDR2 as ANQGSEA. The ends were cut back, 7 bases at V and 2 bases at J, with 18 bases in the middle. CDR3 DNA sequence: TGCAGCGCGGACGGGGTTGCAGGGACCTACGAGCAGTACTTC. This codes for CSADGVAGTYEQYF.

The V call is TRBV5-1, the J call TRBJ1-4, with 11 bases matching TRBD1. The CDR3 has 15 amino acids. Germline V gives CDR1 SGHRS, CDR2 YFSETQ. With 4 bases clipped from V and 7 bases from J, the junction kept 6 bases outside the gene matches. CDR3 amino acids: CASSGQGAPGEKLFF. For the CDR3, the DNA is TGCGCCAGCAGCGGACAGGGGGCGCCAGGTGAAAAACTGTTTTTT. Combining the CDR3 with reference TRBV5-1 and TRBJ1-4 gives the whole variable domain KAGVTQTPRYLIKTRGQQVTLSCSPISGHRSVSWYQQTPGQGLQFLFEYFSETQRNKGNFPGRFSGRQFSNSRSEMNVSTLELGDSALYLCASSGQGAPGEKLFFGSGTQLSVL.

This chain connects TRBV11-2 to TRBJ1-1; unclear D gene. CDR3 length: 16 residues. Germline CDR1 is SGHAT and CDR2 is FQNNGV. Trimming took off 3 bases at V and 1 base at J, with 15 bases between the two ends. The CDR3 spells CASSFLKGTGNTEAFF. CDR3 DNA: TGTGCCAGCAGCTTTCTTAAAGGAACTGGGAACACTGAAGCTTTCTTT.

The chain uses TRBV2 and TRBJ2-3; D remains unclear. V dropped 6 bases and J dropped 0 bases, with 13 bases sitting between them. The CDR3 is made up of 15 amino acids. The germline V gene encodes CDR1 SNHLY and CDR2 FYNNEI. As DNA, the CDR3 is TGTGCCAGCAGACCGGACCGGTCTAGCACAGATACGCAGTATTTT. It is translated as CASRPDRSSTDTQYF. Full variable domain (missing parts from reference TRBV2 and TRBJ2-3): EPEVTQTPSHQVTQMGQEVILRCVPISNHLYFYWYRQILGQKVEFLVSFYNNEISEKSEIFDDQFSVERPDGSNFTLKIRSTKLEDSAMYFCASRPDRSSTDTQYFGPGTRLTVL.

V usage is TRBV7-2 and J usage is TRBJ2-1; D is unresolved. The CDR3 sequence is 17 residues long. V was pared by 1 base and J by 0 bases, with 13 bases between. Germline lookup yields CDR1 SGHTA and CDR2 FQGNSA. The CDR3 nucleotides read TGTGCCAGCAGCTTAGGGGTCGAAAAGAGCTCCTACAATGAGCAGTTCTTC. Its translation is CASSLGVEKSSYNEQFF.

This clone was found once. The V and J genes are TRBV12-5 and TRBJ2-1; 8 nucleotides agree with TRBD2. With V trimmed by 0 bases and J by 5 bases, 9 bases remained unmatched. Germline V gives CDR1 LGHNT, CDR2 FRNRAP. The length of the CDR3 is 17 residues. CDR3 sequence: CASGLVPTAGVDNEQFF. The CDR3 DNA follows: TGTGCTAGTGGTTTGGTACCGACAGCGGGAGTAGACAATGAGCAGTTCTTC.

The chain joins TRBV28 to TRBJ2-3; the D call may be TRBD1 or TRBD2 (6 bases each). There are 13 residues in the CDR3. Germline V gene lookup returns CDR1 MDHEN and CDR2 SYDVKM. The V gene lost 6 bases and the J gene lost 12 bases, with 19 bases spanning the gap. DNA for the CDR3: TGTGCCAGCAGCCGGGGCGGGGACAAAGCCCAGTATTTT. This sequence encodes CASSRGGDKAQYF.

The chain links TRBV30 to TRBJ2-5; D is possibly TRBD1 (5 bases). The CDR3 is made up of 13 amino acids. The V end was cut by 3 bases, the J end by 9 bases, with 17 bases between. Germline V lookup: CDR1 GTSNPN, CDR2 SVGIG (reference sequence). Here the CDR3 reads CAWRAQGKWAQYF. CDR3 nucleotides: TGTGCCTGGAGAGCTCAGGGCAAATGGGCCCAGTACTTC. Filled out from reference TRBV30 and TRBJ2-5, the complete variable domain reads SQTIHQWPATLVQPVGSPLSLECTVEGTSNPNLYWYRQAAGRGLQLLFYSVGIGQISSEVPQNLSASRPQDRQFILSSKKLLLSDSGFYLCAWRAQGKWAQYFGPGTRLLVL.

This clone has a handful of counts. The chain uses TRBV19 and TRBJ1-5, with D possibly being TRBD1 (6 bases). Trimming took off 9 bases at V and 4 bases at J, with 13 bases between the two ends. CDR3 size: 13 residues. CDR1 is LNHDA, CDR2 SQIVND, per germline (reference sequence). The CDR3 reads CASLDRGNQPQHF. The CDR3 bases are TGTGCCAGCTTGGACAGAGGGAATCAGCCCCAGCATTTT.

A single count supports this clone. V and J are TRBV10-1 and TRBJ2-7, with 9 nucleotides matching TRBD1. The CDR3 has 12 residues. CDR1 is WNHNN, CDR2 SYGVQD, per germline (reference sequence). V dropped 6 bases and J dropped 5; count of bases not matched to a gene: 2. This CDR3 is CASSGDRDEQYF. In DNA form, the CDR3 reads TGCGCCAGCAGCGGGGACAGGGACGAGCAGTACTTC.

The rearrangement joins TRBV18 to TRBJ1-3; D gene unclear. CDR3 size: 16 residues. Per the germline V gene, CDR1 is KGHSH and CDR2 is LQKENI. V was trimmed by 3 bases and J by 0 bases, leaving 12 bases between them. The CDR3 region has the DNA TGTGCCAGCTCACCGGGAGTCGCCAGCTCTGGAAACACCATATATTTT. It translates to CASSPGVASSGNTIYF.

The chain joins TRBV28 to TRBJ2-5; no reliable D call. This CDR3 region has 12 residues. The V end was cut by 8 bases, the J end by 1 base, with 8 bases between. From germline, CDR1 is MDHEN and CDR2 SYDVKM. This chain's CDR3 is CASWAFQETQYF. In DNA, the CDR3 is TGTGCCAGCTGGGCTTTCCAAGAGACCCAGTACTTC. The full variable domain, rest sourced from reference TRBV28 and TRBJ2-5, is DVKVTQSSRYLVKRTGEKVFLECVQDMDHENMFWYRQDPGLGLRLIYFSYDVKMKEKGDIPEGYSVSREKKERFSLILESASTNQTSMYLCASWAFQETQYFGPGTRLLVL.

The chain combines TRBV5-6 with TRBJ2-5; the D is unclear. Trimming shortened V by 1 base and J by 5 bases, and 3 bases separated the two germline ends. CDR1 and CDR2 from the germline V gene are SGHDT and YYEEEE. The CDR3 consists of 11 residues. DNA of the CDR3: TGTGCCAGCAGCTTGTGGGAGACCCAGTACTTC. Translating gives CASSLWETQYF.

The chain couples TRBV7-3 to TRBJ1-5, with D maybe TRBD1 (5 bases). Trimming took 8 bases from V and 4 from J, leaving 12 bases between them. Germline V gives CDR1 SGHTA, CDR2 FQGTGA. The CDR3 totals 13 residues. The CDR3 bases are TGTGCCAGCGGGAGGGACTCAAATCAGCCCCAGCATTTT. Encoded protein: CASGRDSNQPQHF.

The chain uses TRBV11-2 and TRBJ2-2; no firm D call. This CDR3 comprises 13 residues. CDR1 is SGHAT and CDR2 is FQNNGV in the germline V gene. Trimming took 7 bases from V and 0 from J, leaving 6 bases between them. The chain's CDR3 is CASISTNTGELFF. The DNA for the CDR3 is TGTGCCAGCATTTCTACGAACACCGGGGAGCTGTTTTTT.

The chain has TRBV5-1 and TRBJ2-1; D is perhaps TRBD1 (7 bases). CDR3 length: 15 residues. Germline CDR1 and CDR2: SGHRS and YFSETQ. V dropped 4 bases and J dropped 0 bases, with 11 bases sitting between them. CDR3 bases: TGCGCCAGCAGCGCGGGACAGTACTCCTACAATGAGCAGTTCTTC. Translating it yields CASSAGQYSYNEQFF.

The chain uses TRBV18 and TRBJ1-5, with a weak D call TRBD1 (6 bases). The CDR3 loop spans 15 amino acids. V lost 6 bases and J 4 bases, leaving 16 bases between the germline ends. Germline V gives CDR1 KGHSH, CDR2 LQKENI. The CDR3: CASSPPGGRNQPQHF. CDR3 DNA sequence: TGTGCCAGCTCCCCCCCCGGGGGCAGGAATCAGCCCCAGCATTTT.

The chain is built from TRBV6-4 and TRBJ2-2, with 9 bases matching TRBD1. Germline V gene data show CDR1 as MRHNA and CDR2 as SNTAGT. The CDR3 is 15 amino acids. Trimming removed 9 bases from V and 3 bases from J; junction bases left unmatched: 8. The CDR3 here is CASTPGQGDTGELFF. DNA for the CDR3: TGTGCCAGTACACCGGGACAGGGAGACACCGGGGAGCTGTTTTTT.

This rearrangement joins TRBV10-2 to TRBJ2-5; the match to TRBD2 covers 8 bases. Per germline, CDR1 WSHSY and CDR2 SAAADI. The V and J ends lost 4 bases and 5 bases, in that order; junction bases with no gene match: 12. CDR3 length equals 16 residues. CDR3 amino acids: CASSGGPAGAGETQYF. Here the CDR3 DNA reads TGCGCCAGCAGTGGTGGACCAGCGGGAGCAGGGGAGACCCAGTACTTC.

J is TRBJ1-1 and V is TRBV28, with 9 positions matching TRBD1. J gave up 5 bases and V 3 bases, and 7 bases lay outside the gene matches. In germline, CDR1 is MDHEN, CDR2 SYDVKM. The CDR3 runs to 15 residues. CDR3 region: CASSLGQGRGTEAFF. The DNA for the CDR3 is TGTGCCAGCAGTTTGGGACAGGGTAGGGGGACTGAAGCTTTCTTT.

This clone was seen more than once but under ten times. V and J are TRBV2 and TRBJ1-1; the match to TRBD1 covers 12 bases. CDR3 size: 16 residues. With V trimmed by 5 bases and J by 7 bases, 11 bases remained unmatched. In germline, CDR1 is SNHLY, CDR2 FYNNEI. The CDR3 coding sequence is TGTGCCAGCAGTCTCCGGGACAGGGGGCAGGTGAATGAAGCTTTCTTT. It encodes CASSLRDRGQVNEAFF. The full variable domain, in which reference TRBV2 and TRBJ1-1 provide the parts outside the CDR3, is EPEVTQTPSHQVTQMGQEVILRCVPISNHLYFYWYRQILGQKVEFLVSFYNNEISEKSEIFDDQFSVERPDGSNFTLKIRSTKLEDSAMYFCASSLRDRGQVNEAFFGQGTRLTVV.

Only a few counts were recorded for this clone. The CDR3 here is CASSYSTGLNYGYTF. The CDR3 nucleotides read TGTGCCAGCAGTTATTCTACAGGGCTTAACTATGGCTACACCTTC. The chain uses TRBV6-5 and TRBJ1-2; D possibly corresponds to TRBD1 (6 bases). This CDR3 has 15 amino acids. The germline V and J ends were trimmed by 3 bases and 1 base, with 12 bases remaining between them. Germline V gene data show CDR1 as MNHEY and CDR2 as SVGAGI.

The chain joins TRBV7-8 to TRBJ1-1, with TRBD1 identical over 8 bases. The germline V gene has CDR1 SGHVS and CDR2 FQNEAQ. CDR3 size: 16 residues. J was trimmed by 2 bases and V by 5 bases; bases with no gene match: 10. CDR3 in amino acids: CASSTRTGYKNTEAFF. The CDR3 DNA follows: TGTGCCAGCAGCACCCGGACAGGGTATAAAAACACTGAAGCTTTCTTT. The whole variable domain, remainder taken from reference TRBV7-8 and TRBJ1-1, is GAGVSQSPRYKVAKRGQDVALRCDPISGHVSLFWYQQALGQGPEFLTYFQNEAQLDKSGLPSDRFFAERPEGSVSTLKIQRTQQEDSAVYLCASSTRTGYKNTEAFFGQGTRLTVV.

The genes are TRBV3-1 (or the pseudogene TRBV3-2) and TRBJ2-7, with TRBD2 matching over 12 bases. The ends lost 3 bases at V and 9 bases at J; junction bases unmatched: 18. The CDR3 length is 18 residues. Germline values: CDR1 LGHDT, CDR2 YNNKEL (reference sequence). The CDR3 DNA reads TGTGCCAGCAGCCAGGGGGGGACTAGCGGGTTCTTTAGCCCGGGGCAGTACTTC. Residues: CASSQGGTSGFFSPGQYF.

This clone was counted between two and nine times. This chain connects TRBV18 to TRBJ2-3; 7 nucleotides line up with TRBD2. CDR1 is KGHSH and CDR2 is LQKENI in the germline V gene. The CDR3 extends over 15 amino acids. Trimming removed 6 bases from V and 4 bases from J; junction bases left unmatched: 10. CDR3: CASSTRGGSADTQYF. For the CDR3, the DNA is TGTGCCAGCTCGACTAGGGGAGGGAGCGCAGATACGCAGTATTTT.

This chain connects TRBV28 to TRBJ1-1; 8 bases match TRBD1. Germline CDR1 MDHEN, CDR2 SYDVKM. J gave up 11 bases and V 5 bases, and 13 bases lay outside the gene matches. The CDR3 consists of 14 residues. DNA of the CDR3: TGTGCCAGCAGTCTCCCAGGACAGGGCCCTGGGGCTTTCTTT. Protein product: CASSLPGQGPGAFF.